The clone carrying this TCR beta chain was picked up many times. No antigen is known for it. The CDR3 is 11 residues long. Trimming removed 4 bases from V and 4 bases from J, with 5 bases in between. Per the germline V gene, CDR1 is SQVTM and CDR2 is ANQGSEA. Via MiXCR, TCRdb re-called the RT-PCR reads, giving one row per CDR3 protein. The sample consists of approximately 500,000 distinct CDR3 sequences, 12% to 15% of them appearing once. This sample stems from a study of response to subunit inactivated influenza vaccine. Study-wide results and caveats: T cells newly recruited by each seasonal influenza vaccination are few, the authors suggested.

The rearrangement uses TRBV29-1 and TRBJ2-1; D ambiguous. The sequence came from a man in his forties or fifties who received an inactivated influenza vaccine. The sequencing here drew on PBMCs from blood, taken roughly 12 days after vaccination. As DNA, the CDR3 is TGCAGCGTTGGAAAGTACAATGAGCAGTTCTTC. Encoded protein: CSVGKYNEQFF.